A single sample gave rise to the 18 T cell receptor beta chains below, sequenced in a study of T cells in localized non-small cell lung cancer. Sequencing used immunoSEQ multiplex PCR; TCRdb keeps in-frame clones, though not all of them. This repertoire shows roughly 24,000 clones, 65% to 85% found once; its top ten account for more than 9%. The input for sequencing was peripheral blood, taken before any cancer treatment. The receptor source for this set is a man between 40 and 70 years old with stage III squamous cell lung carcinoma.

The CDR3, as DNA: TGTGCCACTCGTTTTCAGGGTGGTGAAGCTTTCTTT. Translating it yields CATRFQGGEAFF. The chain joins TRBV19 to TRBJ1-1; tentatively, D is TRBD1 (5 bases). Trimming removed 10 bases at V and 7 bases at J, with 16 bases between. Germline V lookup: CDR1 LNHDA, CDR2 SQIVND (reference sequence). This CDR3 is 12 amino acids long. The entire variable domain, with the rest obtained from reference TRBV19 and TRBJ1-1, is as follows: DGGITQSPKYLFRKEGQNVTLSCEQNLNHDAMYWYRQDPGQGLRLIYYSQIVNDFQKGDIAEGYSVSREKKESFPLTVTSAQKNPTAFYLCATRFQGGEAFFGQGTRLTVV.

The chain recombines TRBV14 with TRBJ2-5, with 15 nucleotides matching TRBD2. J lost 1 base, V lost 4 bases, and 4 bases had no gene match. The germline gives CDR1 SGHDN, CDR2 FVKESK. The CDR3 totals 17 residues. The CDR3 nucleotides are TGTGCCAGCAGCCTGGGACTAGCGGGAGGTCCCCAAGAGACCCAGTACTTC. Translated, it gives CASSLGLAGGPQETQYF.

This chain links TRBV27 with TRBJ2-3; perhaps TRBD1 as D (5 bases). Germline loops: CDR1 MNHEY, CDR2 SMNVEV (reference sequence). Trimming took off 0 bases at V and 5 bases at J, with 6 bases between the two ends. The CDR3 loop spans 13 amino acids. The CDR3 bases are TGTGCCAGCAGTTTATCAGGGGAAGATACGCAGTATTTT. As protein: CASSLSGEDTQYF.

This rearrangement joins TRBV11-1 to TRBJ2-7; perhaps TRBD1 as D (5 bases). CDR1 is SGHAT, CDR2 FQDESV, per germline (reference sequence). Trimming took off 1 base at V and 5 bases at J, with 12 bases between the two ends. This CDR3 has 14 amino acids. CDR3 DNA: TGTGCCAGCAGCTTAGAGGTAGACAGCCACGAGCAGTACTTC. Protein product: CASSLEVDSHEQYF.

J is TRBJ1-2 and V is TRBV7-6; perhaps TRBD1 as D (5 bases). CDR1 SGHVS and CDR2 FNYEAQ come from the germline V gene. The germline V and J ends were trimmed by 3 bases and 7 bases, with 12 bases remaining between them. The CDR3 has 13 residues. The CDR3 reads CASSLGTASGYTF. The CDR3 DNA reads as TGTGCCAGCAGCTTGGGGACGGCGAGTGGCTACACCTTC.

The rearrangement joins TRBV30 to TRBJ1-1; 7 bases fit TRBD1. The CDR3 runs to 13 residues. Germline assignment: CDR1 GTSNPN and CDR2 SVGIG (reference sequence). V gave up 2 bases and J gave up 4 bases; unmatched junction bases: 4. CDR3 sequence: CAWSLGTVTEAFF. CDR3 bases: TGTGCCTGGAGTCTCGGGACAGTCACTGAAGCTTTCTTT. Drawing the rest from reference TRBV30 and TRBJ1-1, the complete variable domain is SQTIHQWPATLVQPVGSPLSLECTVEGTSNPNLYWYRQAAGRGLQLLFYSVGIGQISSEVPQNLSASRPQDRQFILSSKKLLLSDSGFYLCAWSLGTVTEAFFGQGTRLTVV.

The chain recombines TRBV5-6 with TRBJ2-1; D is unclear. Germline V gives CDR1 SGHDT, CDR2 YYEEEE. The V end was cut by 4 bases, the J end by 3 bases, with 11 bases between. The CDR3 runs to 14 residues. The CDR3 here is CASSTAQVYNEQFF. In nucleotides, the CDR3 is TGTGCCAGCAGCACCGCCCAGGTCTACAATGAGCAGTTCTTC.

With respect to this clone: One end of the junction is discordant with germline, which a read error may explain. This chain links TRBV7-7 with TRBJ2-3; D might be TRBD2 (7 bases). The CDR3 runs to 16 residues. Germline-derived CDR1 and CDR2 are SSHAT and FNYEAQ (reference sequence). CDR3 amino acids: CASSAGRGRWTDTQYF. In nucleotides, the CDR3 is TGTGCTAGCAGCGCTGGGAGGGGGAGATGGACAGATACGCAGTATTTT.

The chain is built from TRBV4-2 and TRBJ2-3; TRBD1 matches 7 bases. The CDR3 runs to 17 residues. The ends lost 3 bases at V and 4 bases at J; junction bases unmatched: 13. Germline values: CDR1 LGHNA, CDR2 YNFKEQ. CDR3: CASSHPPTGLGPDTQYF. The CDR3 nucleotides are TGTGCCAGCAGCCACCCCCCGACAGGGTTGGGGCCAGATACGCAGTATTTT.

The chain employs TRBV19 and TRBJ1-3, with 8 bases fitting TRBD1. J was trimmed by 3 bases and V by 5 bases; bases with no gene match: 9. Germline-derived CDR1 and CDR2 are LNHDA and SQIVND (reference sequence). The length of the CDR3 is 16 residues. CDR3 nucleotide sequence: TGTGCCAGTAGTCGCCGGACAGGGCAGTATGGAAACACCATATATTTT. Translation: CASSRRTGQYGNTIYF.

CDR3 in DNA: TGCGCCAGCAGCCCCCAAAGGGCAACTGAAGCTTTCTTT. Translated, it gives CASSPQRATEAFF. The chain has TRBV5-1 and TRBJ1-1, with D uncertain. This CDR3 is 13 amino acids long. The V and J ends lost 4 bases and 5 bases respectively, with 12 bases between them. CDR1 SGHRS and CDR2 YFSETQ come from the germline V gene.

The J gene is TRBJ2-5, the V gene TRBV7-3; tentatively, D is TRBD1 (5 bases). This CDR3 region has 15 residues. V was shortened by 4 bases and J by 4 bases, with 16 bases between the two germline ends. Germline V gives CDR1 SGHTA, CDR2 FQGTGA. CDR3 loop: CASSSTGAGGETQYF. CDR3 in DNA: TGTGCCAGCAGCTCGACTGGGGCTGGTGGAGAGACCCAGTACTTC.

In DNA form, the CDR3 reads TGTGCCTGGAGTACCCTAGACAATGAGCAGTTCTTC. The encoded protein is CAWSTLDNEQFF. The rearrangement joins TRBV30 to TRBJ2-1; D is ambiguous. Looked up from germline, CDR1 is GTSNPN and CDR2 is SVGIG (reference sequence). Deletions cut 2 bases from V and 5 bases from J, with 7 bases between. This CDR3 is built from 12 residues.

This chain uses TRBV11-2 with TRBJ1-1, with 8 bases aligning to TRBD1. The germline V gene has CDR1 SGHAT and CDR2 FQNNGV. This CDR3 has 15 amino acids. V shed 5 bases, J shed 7 bases, and the junction held 12 bases outside the gene matches. The DNA for the CDR3 is TGTGCCAGCAGCGCACGACAGGGGCTTCCGGATGAAGCTTTCTTT. This gives the protein CASSARQGLPDEAFF.

This clone was seen a few times. This chain uses TRBV7-9 with TRBJ1-2; no definite D call. The germline V gene has CDR1 SEHNR and CDR2 FQNEAQ (reference sequence). The CDR3 totals 13 residues. Deletions cut 0 bases from V and 8 bases from J, with 10 bases between. CDR3 in amino acids: CASSLADGGGYTF. CDR3 nucleotides: TGTGCCAGCAGCTTAGCGGATGGCGGAGGCTACACCTTC.

This sequence joins TRBV6-5 and TRBJ2-5; D may be TRBD1 (5 bases). The CDR3 has 15 residues. Germline V gene lookup returns CDR1 MNHEY and CDR2 SVGAGI. Trimming pared 6 bases from V and 0 bases from J, leaving 14 bases between. The CDR3: CASSRTPAYQETQYF. The CDR3 coding sequence is TGTGCCAGCAGCCGGACACCTGCTTACCAAGAGACCCAGTACTTC.

The chain is built from TRBV4-1 and TRBJ2-7; TRBD2 matches at 9 bases. There are 16 residues in the CDR3. Germline V gene lookup returns CDR1 MGHRA and CDR2 YSYEKL. Unmatched junction bases numbered 12, after V lost 3 bases and J lost 6 bases. The CDR3: CASSHQGLAGSAEQYF. CDR3 nucleotides: TGCGCCAGCAGCCACCAAGGGCTAGCGGGGTCGGCCGAGCAGTACTTC.

This clone has only one observation. V gene TRBV29-1 combines with J gene TRBJ1-6; the D is unclear. The CDR3 has 12 amino acids. V dropped 5 bases and J dropped 11 bases, with 13 bases sitting between them. Germline values: CDR1 SQVTM, CDR2 ANQGSEA. The CDR3 reads CSVSFDGTPLHF. The CDR3 DNA follows: TGCAGCGTTTCCTTCGACGGTACACCCCTCCACTTT.